This T cell receptor (beta chain) was sequenced for a study of prognosis after radiotherapy for stage I lung cancer (dated by TCRdb to the early 2020s). Looking at the study overall: Between early 2018 and January 2019, 20 or so stage I NSCLC patients were enrolled in Nanjing, China. All patients were considered medically inoperable, owing to comorbidities in around twelve and refusal of surgery in seven or eight. Peripheral blood TCR beta repertoires were profiled in stage I NSCLC patients before and after stereotactic body radiotherapy, and the study then linked these repertoires to distant failure. Ages in the cohort of 13 men and about 6 women ranged from about 50 to 85 years, with a median of 74. Tumor histology was squamous cell carcinoma in roughly 7 patients and adenocarcinoma in about 12. Of the enrolled patients, fourteen had newly diagnosed primary stage I lung tumors, while roughly 5 had oligometastatic NSCLC following surgical resection of the primary tumor. SBRT was delivered in 3 to 5 fractions with a biologically effective dose of at least 100 Gy, and image-guided IMRT or VMAT was used for delivery. Four of the 19 patients developed distant metastases after SBRT, at a median of around seven months; the other 15 showed no significant progression. SBRT was not combined with any concurrent therapy in any patient. A total of approximately 38 blood samples from around 19 patients were sequenced, with one sample obtained before and one obtained after SBRT for each patient.

Regarding this clonotype: The clone's antigen remains unknown. Base quality data are lacking; no much larger clone is found one base away.

The TCR beta CDR3 region was amplified from genomic DNA by two rounds of multiplex PCR. The first PCR round used primers specific to each TRBV and TRBJ gene, with sequences filed in Chinese patent CN105087789A. Universal primers were used in the second round of PCR. The Roche High Pure PCR Template Preparation Kit was used to extract genomic DNA from frozen PBMCs. Paired-end sequencing with 151 bp reads was performed on the libraries using an Illumina HiSeq 3000. Concerning the study's data processing: Raw reads lacking the multiplex PCR primer sequences were removed with CutAdapt. Using PEAR, the high-quality paired reads were merged into contigs. By alignment to reference sequences, MiXCR assigned TRB V, D and J gene segments to each contig. CDR3 sequences were clustered by base quality and sequence similarity to remove sequencing errors. Diversity was calculated as Shannon entropy divided by the natural log of the number of productive TCR sequences. Clonality was defined as one minus Shannon entropy divided by the natural log of the number of unique clonotypes. Progression-free survival cut-offs for repertoire metrics were chosen using the Youden index of ROC curves, with analyses run in R 3.5.3. TCRdb reran the public reads through fastp at Q25 and MiXCR, keeping productive beta chains. Every CDR3 protein is listed once, alongside the most common genes and DNA of its rows. The V and J calls reflect TCRdb's pipeline rather than the authors' work. This sample is represented by more than 13,000 distinct CDR3 sequences; approximately 30% of them were singletons. Around an eighth of the sample is held by the ten biggest clonotypes.

All patients had node-negative disease on CT and PET/CT, and none had a history of other malignancies or prior chemotherapy or radiotherapy. At each of the two time points, around 5.9 milliliters of peripheral venous blood were collected into EDTA tubes. PBMCs were isolated by Ficoll-Paque Plus density-gradient centrifugation. Immediately after collection, samples were stored at -80 degrees C until analysis. CDR1 and CDR2, looked up from the germline V gene, are SGHTS and YDEGEE. V is pared back by 0 bases and J by 2 bases, with 16 bases lying between the germline termini. Including cysteine and phenylalanine, the CDR3 has 17 amino acids. This entry keeps only the CDR3 DNA: 51 bases, framed from base 1. The study at large found these results: After SBRT, the count of unique TCR clones dropped from a median of roughly 9,700 beforehand to several thousand afterward (Wilcoxon paired P=0.011). No determination of tumor specificity was made for expanded TCR clones. Limitations of the study included a small cohort and short follow-up, and the study findings need independent validation. No adjustment for multiple comparisons was applied to any of the reported P values. TRBV and TRBJ usage frequencies reportedly differed by metastasis status, in two V genes at baseline and in fewer than 10 V and two J genes after SBRT. Post-SBRT Shannon entropy and its change from baseline were lower in patients who developed distant metastases; baseline Shannon entropy was not associated with metastases.

This sequence uses TRBV5-8 and TRBJ2-3; 5 matching bases give a weak D call of TRBD1. This receptor was taken from a donor at least 50 years old with non-small cell lung cancer. The sequences come from PBMCs, collected before or after stereotactic body radiation therapy (not recorded which). The CDR3: CASSLVSQVRNTDTQYF. At the DNA level, the sequence is TGTGCCAGCAGCTTGGTGTCACAGGTAAGGAACACAGATACGCAGTATTTT.